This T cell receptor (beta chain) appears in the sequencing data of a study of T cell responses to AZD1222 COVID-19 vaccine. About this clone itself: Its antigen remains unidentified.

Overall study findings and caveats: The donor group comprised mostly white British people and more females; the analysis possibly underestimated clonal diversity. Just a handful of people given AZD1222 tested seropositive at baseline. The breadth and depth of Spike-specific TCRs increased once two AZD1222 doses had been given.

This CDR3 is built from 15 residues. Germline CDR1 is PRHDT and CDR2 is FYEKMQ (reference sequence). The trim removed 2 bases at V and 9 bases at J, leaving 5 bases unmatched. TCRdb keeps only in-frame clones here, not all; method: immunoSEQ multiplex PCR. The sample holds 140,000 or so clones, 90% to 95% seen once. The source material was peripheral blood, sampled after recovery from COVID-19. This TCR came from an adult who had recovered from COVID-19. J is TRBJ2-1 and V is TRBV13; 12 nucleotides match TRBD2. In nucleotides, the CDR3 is TGTGCCAGCAGCTTAACTACTAGCGGGAGGTTTGAGCAGTTCTTC. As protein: CASSLTTSGRFEQFF.